What follows are 31 T cell receptor beta chains derived from one specimen sequenced in a study of early T cells in non-severe SARS-CoV-2 infection. TCRdb reprocessed the 5' RACE reads with MiXCR, giving one entry per CDR3 protein. The data hold tens of thousands of distinct CDR3 sequences, with approximately 14% observed a single time. The sample here was whole blood, taken at baseline. Every receptor here comes from an adult who was a healthcare worker with PCR-confirmed SARS-CoV-2 infection or an uninfected control (not recorded which).

The V and J genes are TRBV7-6 and TRBJ2-1; 7 nucleotides match TRBD1. The CDR3 is made up of 13 amino acids. The germline gives CDR1 SGHVS, CDR2 FNYEAQ. Losses at the gene ends were 3 bases for V and 10 bases for J; bases not matched to a gene: 6. CDR3 sequence (DNA): TGTGCCAGCAGCTTCAAGGGGGCCGGGGAGCAGTTCTTC. Its protein product is CASSFKGAGEQFF.

This chain joins TRBV6-1 and TRBJ2-3; TRBD1 aligns across 8 bases. Germline CDR1 reads MNHNS; CDR2 reads SASEGT. The CDR3 is 16 residues long. Trimming took 6 bases from V and 2 from J; bases not matched to a gene: 10. DNA of the CDR3: TGTGCCAGCAGCGCTCTCCGACAGGGGATCACAGATACGCAGTATTTT. Translation gives CASSALRQGITDTQYF.

The rearrangement uses TRBV15 and TRBJ2-2; D gene uncertain. The CDR3 totals 14 residues. Germline lookup yields CDR1 LNHNV and CDR2 YYDKDF (reference sequence). The V end lost 6 bases, the J end lost 0 bases, and 8 bases lay between the germline ends. In nucleotides, the CDR3 is TGTGCCACCAGATCACAGCCGAACACCGGGGAGCTGTTTTTT. Encoded protein: CATRSQPNTGELFF. The full variable domain, its missing parts supplied by reference TRBV15 and TRBJ2-2, is DAMVIQNPRYQVTQFGKPVTLSCSQTLNHNVMYWYQQKSSQAPKLLFHYYDKDFNNEADTPDNFQSRRPNTSFCFLDIRSPGLGDTAMYLCATRSQPNTGELFFGEGSRLTVL.

The CDR3 coding sequence is TGCAGTGCTAGAGAACCTAGGTTCCCCCTCACCTTC. Its protein product is CSAREPRFPLTF. The V gene is TRBV20-1, the J gene TRBJ1-2; D remains ambiguous. This CDR3 has 12 residues. Trimming cost V 0 bases and J 13 bases, with 15 bases left between them. Per germline, CDR1 DFQATT and CDR2 SNEGSKA (reference sequence).

This chain connects TRBV10-2 to TRBJ1-1, with a tentative D call TRBD1 (6 bases). Germline CDR1 is WSHSY and CDR2 is SAAADI. With 6 bases removed from V and 6 bases from J, the gap between germline ends came to 11 bases. The CDR3 spans 12 residues. CDR3 sequence reads: CASRGGKAEAFF. In DNA form, the CDR3 reads TGCGCCAGCAGAGGGGGGAAGGCTGAAGCTTTCTTT.

This clonotype has more than one count but fewer than ten. The rearrangement joins TRBV10-1 to TRBJ2-2; 16 bases match TRBD2. Germline CDR1 and CDR2: WNHNN and SYGVQD (reference sequence). The CDR3 runs 19 residues. After removal of 9 bases from V and 6 bases from J, the junction contained 16 bases not matched to a gene. CDR3 amino acids: CARKPPGLAGGPGAGELFF. The CDR3 bases are TGCGCCAGGAAACCCCCGGGACTAGCGGGAGGGCCGGGGGCCGGGGAGCTGTTTTTT.

The V gene is TRBV30, the J gene TRBJ2-7; 9 nucleotides line up with TRBD1. CDR1 and CDR2 (germline): GTSNPN, SVGIG (reference sequence). Losses at the gene ends were 3 bases for V and 2 bases for J; bases not matched to a gene: 5. CDR3 length: 14 residues. The DNA of the CDR3 is TGTGCCTGGAGGGAAACAGGGGGCCCCTACGAGCAGTACTTC. Protein product: CAWRETGGPYEQYF.

This clonotype occurred a few times. The chain is built from TRBV6-6 and TRBJ2-7; D remains unclear. With 6 bases removed from V and 1 base from J, the gap between germline ends came to 10 bases. Germline CDR1 reads MNHNY; CDR2 reads SVGAGI (reference sequence). This CDR3 is 13 amino acids long. CDR3: CASSPGISYEQYF. As DNA, the CDR3 is TGTGCCAGCAGCCCTGGGATTTCCTACGAGCAGTACTTC.

This clonotype was seen repeatedly, ten times or more. V gene TRBV25-1 combines with J gene TRBJ2-3; maybe TRBD1 (5 bases). Germline V lookup: CDR1 MGHDK, CDR2 SYGVNS. V dropped 1 base and J dropped 4 bases, with 9 bases sitting between them. The CDR3 length is 14 residues. CDR3 protein: CASSEWQGPDTQYF. The CDR3 DNA reads as TGTGCCAGCAGTGAATGGCAGGGCCCAGATACGCAGTATTTT.

This clonotype came up a few times. The genes are TRBV12-3 or TRBV12-4 and TRBJ2-1; perhaps D is TRBD1 or TRBD2 (5 bases each). This CDR3 is built from 13 residues. V dropped 9 bases and J dropped 2 bases, with 11 bases sitting between them. The CDR3: CASCRGPYNEQFF. The DNA of the CDR3 is TGTGCCAGTTGTAGGGGACCCTACAATGAGCAGTTCTTC.

The CDR3 region is CASSGEAKNIQYF. Written as DNA, the CDR3 is TGTGCCAGCAGTGGCGAGGCCAAAAACATTCAGTACTTC. This chain connects TRBV2 to TRBJ2-4; unclear D gene. The length of the CDR3 is 13 residues. Germline V lookup: CDR1 SNHLY, CDR2 FYNNEI. V shed 4 bases and J shed 1 base, with 5 bases lying between them.

Notes on this clonotype: Possible read error: a much larger clone is one base away. CDR3 sequence reads: CASPWGGSNTGELSF. The CDR3 DNA is TGTGCCAGCCCCTGGGGCGGTTCGAACACCGGGGAGCTGTCTTTT. V and J are TRBV18 and TRBJ2-2; TRBD1 or TRBD2 may be the D gene (5 bases each). The CDR3 runs 15 residues. CDR1 KGHSH and CDR2 LQKENI come from the germline V gene.

The chain carries TRBV27 and TRBJ2-7, with 8 bases fitting TRBD2. This CDR3 spans 15 amino acids. The V gene's germline CDR1 is MNHEY and CDR2 SMNVEV (reference sequence). V lost 3 bases to trimming and J lost 0 bases; unmatched junction nucleotides: 4. The CDR3 loop reads CASSFLAGASYEQYF. The DNA for the CDR3 is TGTGCCAGCAGTTTCCTAGCGGGCGCCTCCTACGAGCAGTACTTC.

The rearrangement links TRBV12-3 or TRBV12-4 to TRBJ2-3; D unresolved. The germline V and J ends were trimmed by 5 bases and 1 base, with 13 bases remaining between them. The CDR3 has 15 amino acids. The CDR3 DNA is TGTGCCAGCAGTCCAAGGAGATCGGGCACAGATACGCAGTATTTT. It codes for CASSPRRSGTDTQYF.

The chain links TRBV7-3 to TRBJ2-2; TRBD2 matches at 9 bases. V was pared by 5 bases and J by 10 bases, with 8 bases of the junction left unmatched. Germline loops: CDR1 SGHTA, CDR2 FQGTGA. This CDR3 has 14 amino acids. The CDR3 nucleotides are TGTGCCAGCAGCCCACTGACTAGCGGAACGGAGCTGTTTTTT. Its translation is CASSPLTSGTELFF. Variable domain in full (rest from reference TRBV7-3 and TRBJ2-2): GAGVSQTPSNKVTEKGKYVELRCDPISGHTALYWYRQSLGQGPEFLIYFQGTGAADDSGLPNDRFFAVRPEGSVSTLKIQRTERGDSAVYLCASSPLTSGTELFFGEGSRLTVL.

The V call is TRBV28, the J call TRBJ1-2, with no clear D. V gave up 1 base and J gave up 6 bases, with 3 bases separating them. The CDR3 covers 11 residues. Germline CDR1 MDHEN, CDR2 SYDVKM. In DNA, the CDR3 is TGTGCCAGCAGTTTATATGATGGCTACACCTTC. Translating gives CASSLYDGYTF.

This clonotype was detected a few times. The chain couples TRBV5-5 to TRBJ1-1; TRBD1 aligns across 9 bases. V shed 4 bases and J 3 bases; nucleotides not matched to a gene: 10. The CDR3 covers 16 residues. Germline V gives CDR1 SGHKS, CDR2 YYEKEE (reference sequence). CDR3 sequence: CASSISTGQGYTEAFF. CDR3 nucleotide sequence: TGTGCCAGCAGCATATCAACGGGACAGGGATACACTGAAGCTTTCTTT.

This clonotype was seen repeatedly, ten times or more. The chain links TRBV18 to TRBJ2-5; 8 positions match TRBD1. The V and J ends lost 3 bases and 6 bases, in that order; junction bases with no gene match: 9. CDR3 length: 15 residues. From germline, CDR1 is KGHSH and CDR2 LQKENI. In nucleotides, the CDR3 is TGTGCCAGCTCACCGCAGGGGGCTAGTTCGAAGACCCAGTACTTC. This gives the protein CASSPQGASSKTQYF.

Many counts were recorded for this clonotype. The chain links TRBV2 to TRBJ2-3; TRBD2 is a possible D gene (6 bases). Trimming cost V 7 bases and J 3 bases, with 14 bases left between them. Germline CDR1 and CDR2: SNHLY and FYNNEI. CDR3 length: 14 residues. CDR3 DNA: TGTGCCAGCATTAGGCTAGCGAGTACAGATACGCAGTATTTT. This gives the protein CASIRLASTDTQYF.

This clonotype has more than one count but fewer than ten. The J gene is TRBJ2-5, the V gene TRBV11-2, with D perhaps given as TRBD1 or TRBD2 (6 bases each). V was pared by 4 bases and J by 5 bases, with 20 bases between. Per the germline V gene, CDR1 is SGHAT and CDR2 is FQNNGV. CDR3 size: 16 residues. CDR3 in DNA: TGTGCCAGCAGCTCAGTCGCGGGACACCAGAGGGAGACCCAGTACTTC. It translates to CASSSVAGHQRETQYF. Using reference TRBV11-2 and TRBJ2-5 for the parts outside the CDR3, the full variable domain is EAGVAQSPRYKIIEKRQSVAFWCNPISGHATLYWYQQILGQGPKLLIQFQNNGVVDDSQLPKDRFSAERLKGVDSTLKIQPAKLEDSAVYLCASSSVAGHQRETQYFGPGTRLLVL.

The chain combines TRBV24-1 with TRBJ2-1; TRBD1 matches at 9 bases. From germline, CDR1 is KGHDR and CDR2 SFDVKD. This CDR3 has 15 amino acids. Unmatched junction bases numbered 3, after V lost 1 base and J lost 6 bases. The CDR3 loop is CATSDFKGQGNEQFF. In nucleotides, the CDR3 is TGTGCCACCAGTGATTTTAAGGGACAGGGCAATGAGCAGTTCTTC.

Remarks on this clonotype: This clone may be a read error of a much larger clone one base away. V and J are TRBV5-1 and TRBJ1-1; unclear D gene. The CDR3 contains 13 residues. The germline V and J ends were trimmed by 0 bases and 3 bases, with 6 bases remaining between them. CDR1 is SGHRS and CDR2 is YFSETQ in the germline V gene. In DNA, the CDR3 is TGCGCCAGCAGCTTGGCCCAGTACACTGAAGCTTTCTTT. Residues: CASSLAQYTEAFF.

The chain uses TRBV3-1 and TRBJ2-1; perhaps TRBD2 as D (7 bases). The CDR3 is 16 residues long. Looked up from germline, CDR1 is LGHDT and CDR2 is YNNKEL (reference sequence). Between the trimmed V and J ends, which lost 5 bases and 5 bases, there was a span of 19 bases. The CDR3: CASSRTRGAIHNEQFF. The CDR3 bases are TGTGCCAGCAGCAGGACTAGGGGGGCGATCCACAATGAGCAGTTCTTC.

In this sample, this clonotype turned up many times. V usage is TRBV28 and J usage is TRBJ2-3, with TRBD2 as a possible D gene (5 bases). CDR3 length: 15 residues. Germline CDR1 and CDR2: MDHEN and SYDVKM. Trimming removed 2 bases at V and 6 bases at J, with 15 bases between. The CDR3 loop is CASSLEGHSLDTQYF. The DNA of the CDR3 is TGTGCCAGCAGTTTAGAGGGCCACAGCCTGGATACGCAGTATTTT. Variable domain in full (rest from reference TRBV28 and TRBJ2-3): DVKVTQSSRYLVKRTGEKVFLECVQDMDHENMFWYRQDPGLGLRLIYFSYDVKMKEKGDIPEGYSVSREKKERFSLILESASTNQTSMYLCASSLEGHSLDTQYFGPGTRLTVL.

This clonotype was detected only a few times. The chain uses TRBV29-1 and TRBJ2-3; unclear D gene. The V gene lost 2 bases and the J gene lost 0 bases, with 6 bases spanning the gap. The CDR3 contains 13 residues. Germline V CDR1 and CDR2: SQVTM, ANQGSEA. CDR3 DNA: TGCAGCGTTGAATCGGGTAGCACAGATACGCAGTATTTT. Its translation is CSVESGSTDTQYF.

The sample holds a few counts of this clonotype. The CDR3 nucleotides are TGTGCCAGCAGCTTAGGCAGCGGAACAACCTACAATGAGCAGTTCTTC. It codes for CASSLGSGTTYNEQFF. The rearrangement uses TRBV7-9 and TRBJ2-1, with D possibly TRBD2 on 5 matching bases. The CDR3 totals 16 residues. CDR1 SEHNR and CDR2 FQNEAQ come from the germline V gene (reference sequence). V was pared by 1 base and J by 2 bases, with 12 bases between.

In DNA form, the CDR3 reads TGTGCCAGCAGCCGTTTTTTTCGGAGCGGGAGGGGGACAGATACGCAGTATTTT. Encoded protein: CASSRFFRSGRGTDTQYF. V is TRBV3-1 and J is TRBJ2-3, with 10 nucleotides matching TRBD2. CDR1 LGHDT and CDR2 YNNKEL come from the germline V gene (reference sequence). The V and J ends lost 4 bases and 3 bases, in that order; junction bases with no gene match: 13. The CDR3 contains 18 residues.

This clonotype was picked up a small number of times. The V call is TRBV7-6, the J call TRBJ2-3; D ambiguous. CDR3 length: 13 amino acids. Germline lookup yields CDR1 SGHVS and CDR2 FNYEAQ. The V and J ends lost 5 bases and 6 bases respectively, with 12 bases between them. The CDR3 DNA follows: TGTGCCAGCAGCCCCGGCCCCGGCGATACGCAGTATTTT. The encoded protein is CASSPGPGDTQYF.

The V and J genes are TRBV12-3 or TRBV12-4 and TRBJ2-1, with 9 bases fitting TRBD2. The V gene end was trimmed by 6 bases and the J gene end by 4 bases; junction bases not matched to a gene: 4. The CDR3 is made up of 14 amino acids. CDR3 amino acids: CASSLAGMYNEQFF. CDR3 in DNA: TGTGCCAGCAGCCTAGCGGGGATGTACAATGAGCAGTTCTTC.

The V call is TRBV2, the J call TRBJ2-7; D might be TRBD2 (6 bases). Trimming pared 7 bases from V and 2 bases from J, leaving 15 bases between. The CDR3 length is 14 residues. Germline values: CDR1 SNHLY, CDR2 FYNNEI. Here the CDR3 DNA reads TGTGCCAGCACCTATACTAGCCCTCCCTACGAGCAGTACTTC. This codes for CASTYTSPPYEQYF.

The chain links TRBV9 to TRBJ2-1, with 9 positions matching TRBD2. The CDR3 is 15 amino acids. Germline V lookup: CDR1 SGDLS, CDR2 YYNGEE. V lost 4 bases and J lost 9; bases outside the gene matches: 11. The CDR3 here is CASSPEFSGSGEQFF. The CDR3 DNA is TGTGCCAGCAGCCCCGAATTTAGCGGGAGTGGTGAGCAGTTCTTC.